Presented here are 27 T cell receptor beta chains from one specimen sequenced in a study of control samples from healthy donors and cancer patients. Measured with immunoSEQ multiplex PCR; TCRdb has only the in-frame clones, and not every one. This sample yields 170,000 or so clones, of which 85% to 95% are seen a single time; roughly 1.5% belongs to the top ten. The sample comprised blood. The source is a man aged 18 to 29 in good health.

The chain uses TRBV19 and TRBJ1-1, with 8 bases that match TRBD1. J was trimmed by 5 bases and V by 8 bases; bases with no gene match: 13. From germline, CDR1 is LNHDA and CDR2 SQIVND (reference sequence). The CDR3 contains 15 residues. DNA for the CDR3: TGTGCCAGTCATAGGTGGGGACAGGAGGGAACTGAAGCTTTCTTT. This translates into CASHRWGQEGTEAFF.

V and J are TRBV7-2 and TRBJ1-5; D is unresolved. The germline V gene has CDR1 SGHTA and CDR2 FQGNSA. The CDR3 loop spans 14 amino acids. The germline V and J ends were trimmed by 3 bases and 6 bases, with 12 bases remaining between them. The CDR3 sequence is CASSLGPEGQPQHF. The CDR3 DNA follows: TGTGCCAGCAGCTTGGGTCCAGAGGGTCAGCCCCAGCATTTT.

This chain uses TRBV12-5 with TRBJ2-7; either TRBD1 or TRBD2 may supply D (5 bases each). CDR1 is LGHNT, CDR2 FRNRAP, per germline. V was pared by 6 bases and J by 2 bases, with 17 bases between. There are 15 residues in the CDR3. The CDR3 DNA follows: TGTGCTAGTGGCTTAAGATCCCGGGACCCCTACGAGCAGTACTTC. It yields the protein CASGLRSRDPYEQYF.

The chain recombines TRBV2 with TRBJ1-5, with 7 bases identical to TRBD1. This CDR3 is 14 amino acids long. Losses at the gene ends were 5 bases for V and 9 bases for J; bases not matched to a gene: 10. CDR1 SNHLY and CDR2 FYNNEI come from the germline V gene. As DNA, the CDR3 is TGTGCCAGCAGTATCGGACAGGCCCAATGGCCCCAGCATTTT. Protein: CASSIGQAQWPQHF.

V usage is TRBV2 and J usage is TRBJ1-4, with D possibly being TRBD1 (5 bases). The CDR3 extends over 13 amino acids. CDR1 is SNHLY and CDR2 is FYNNEI in the germline V gene. Trimming left V 9 bases short and J 3 bases short, with 11 bases between. Here the CDR3 reads CASTGVANEKLFF. In DNA, the CDR3 is TGTGCCAGTACAGGTGTAGCTAATGAAAAACTGTTTTTT. Together with reference TRBV2 and TRBJ1-4, the CDR3 gives the full variable domain: EPEVTQTPSHQVTQMGQEVILRCVPISNHLYFYWYRQILGQKVEFLVSFYNNEISEKSEIFDDQFSVERPDGSNFTLKIRSTKLEDSAMYFCASTGVANEKLFFGSGTQLSVL.

The chain has TRBV4-1 and TRBJ2-1; 8 bases match TRBD1. The CDR3 has 15 amino acids. Germline V CDR1 and CDR2: MGHRA, YSYEKL. J was trimmed by 1 base and V by 2 bases; bases with no gene match: 1. In DNA, the CDR3 is TGCGCCAGCAGCCAAAACAGGGGGTCCTACAATGAGCAGTTCTTC. Translating it yields CASSQNRGSYNEQFF.

The chain uses TRBV5-8 and TRBJ2-7, with D perhaps being TRBD1 or TRBD2 (5 bases each). Germline V gives CDR1 SGHTS, CDR2 YDEGEE. V was trimmed by 5 bases and J by 6 bases, leaving 15 bases between them. The CDR3 loop spans 13 amino acids. The chain's CDR3 is CASRGRVVGEQYF. DNA of the CDR3: TGTGCCAGCAGGGGACGGGTAGTCGGCGAGCAGTACTTC.

This clone was observed once. The chain couples TRBV30 to TRBJ1-1; D may be TRBD1 (5 bases). The CDR3 has 11 residues. The germline V gene has CDR1 GTSNPN and CDR2 SVGIG (reference sequence). Trimming removed 5 bases at V and 5 bases at J, with 9 bases between. As DNA, the CDR3 is TGTGCCTGGGGGGCTGGAACTGAAGCTTTCTTT. Translated, it gives CAWGAGTEAFF.

The rearrangement uses TRBV6-5 and TRBJ2-1, with TRBD2 matching 8 bases. This CDR3 comprises 16 residues. After removal of 4 bases from V and 4 bases from J, the junction contained 9 bases not matched to a gene. The V gene's germline CDR1 is MNHEY and CDR2 SVGAGI. DNA of the CDR3: TGTGCCAGCAGTTTTACCCCGGGACTAGATTACAATGAGCAGTTCTTC. It codes for CASSFTPGLDYNEQFF.

The rearrangement links TRBV5-5 to TRBJ2-3, with 10 bases that match TRBD2. Germline V gene lookup returns CDR1 SGHKS and CDR2 YYEKEE (reference sequence). V shed 2 bases and J 2 bases; nucleotides not matched to a gene: 8. The CDR3 consists of 17 residues. This CDR3 reads CASSFGLAGDFTDTQYF. In DNA form, the CDR3 reads TGTGCCAGCAGCTTTGGGCTAGCGGGGGATTTCACAGATACGCAGTATTTT. The whole variable domain, filled in from reference TRBV5-5 and TRBJ2-3, reads DAGVTQSPTHLIKTRGQQVTLRCSPISGHKSVSWYQQVLGQGPQFIFQYYEKEERGRGNFPDRFSARQFPNYSSELNVNALLLGDSALYLCASSFGLAGDFTDTQYFGPGTRLTVL.

V is TRBV28 and J is TRBJ1-1; a weak D match, TRBD1 (5 bases). This CDR3 has 18 residues. V was shortened by 5 bases and J by 0 bases, with 22 bases between the two germline ends. Germline V gene sequence: CDR1 MDHEN, CDR2 SYDVKM. CDR3 bases: TGTGCCAGCAGTCCCCTCCTCAACAGGCCAACCTTGAACACTGAAGCTTTCTTT. It codes for CASSPLLNRPTLNTEAFF.

The gene calls are TRBV18 and TRBJ2-4, with 7 positions matching TRBD1. The germline V gene encodes CDR1 KGHSH and CDR2 LQKENI. CDR3 length: 23 amino acids. V lost 4 bases and J lost 0; bases outside the gene matches: 27. CDR3 region: CASSHFSQVPAPGQILAKNIQYF. DNA of the CDR3: TGTGCCAGCTCACACTTCTCGCAGGTTCCCGCCCCGGGACAGATTCTAGCCAAAAACATTCAGTACTTC.

This chain links TRBV27 with TRBJ1-1; D unclear. CDR1 and CDR2 from the germline V gene are MNHEY and SMNVEV (reference sequence). V lost 2 bases, J lost 4 bases, and 8 bases lay in between. The CDR3 has 13 residues. The CDR3 DNA reads TGTGCCAGCAGTTTAGGGTCCGCCACTGAAGCTTTCTTT. Encoded protein: CASSLGSATEAFF.

V and J are TRBV5-1 and TRBJ1-4; 7 bases fit TRBD1. The CDR3 has 16 amino acids. The V and J ends lost 4 bases and 4 bases, in that order; junction bases with no gene match: 10. Looked up from germline, CDR1 is SGHRS and CDR2 is YFSETQ. CDR3 in DNA: TGCGCCAGCAGCCCCCAGCCGGGGACAGTTAATGAAAAACTGTTTTTT. It is translated as CASSPQPGTVNEKLFF. Full variable domain (missing parts from reference TRBV5-1 and TRBJ1-4): KAGVTQTPRYLIKTRGQQVTLSCSPISGHRSVSWYQQTPGQGLQFLFEYFSETQRNKGNFPGRFSGRQFSNSRSEMNVSTLELGDSALYLCASSPQPGTVNEKLFFGSGTQLSVL.

The chain recombines TRBV6-2 or TRBV6-3 with TRBJ2-3; 9 nucleotides line up with TRBD1. Germline assignment: CDR1 MNHEY and CDR2 SVGEGT. The V segment lost 0 bases and the J segment 4 bases; nucleotides outside the gene matches: 2. The CDR3 sequence is 15 residues long. The CDR3 here is CASSYSGTGPDTQYF. CDR3 DNA: TGTGCCAGCAGTTACTCCGGGACAGGGCCAGATACGCAGTATTTT.

The chain joins TRBV5-4 to TRBJ1-1; D unclear. This CDR3 has 14 amino acids. V was trimmed by 2 bases and J by 1 base, leaving 9 bases between them. Germline values: CDR1 SGHNT, CDR2 YYREEE (reference sequence). CDR3 protein: CASSFDGRNTEAFF. For the CDR3, the DNA is TGTGCCAGCAGCTTTGACGGTCGGAACACTGAAGCTTTCTTT.

The V gene is TRBV24-1, the J gene TRBJ2-7; possible D gene TRBD2, 7 bases. Per the germline V gene, CDR1 is KGHDR and CDR2 is SFDVKD. V dropped 4 bases and J dropped 7 bases, with 16 bases sitting between them. CDR3 length equals 14 residues. The CDR3 sequence: CATSDSGGGDEQYF. The CDR3 DNA follows: TGTGCCACCAGTGACTCCGGAGGGGGGGATGAGCAGTACTTC.

V usage is TRBV29-1 and J usage is TRBJ2-3, with D possibly being TRBD1 or TRBD2 (6 bases each). Germline CDR1 and CDR2: SQVTM and ANQGSEA. With 2 bases removed from V and 4 bases from J, the gap between germline ends came to 10 bases. CDR3 length: 13 amino acids. The CDR3 is CSVERGAADTQYF. The CDR3 DNA is TGCAGCGTTGAAAGGGGGGCGGCAGATACGCAGTATTTT.

Only one count was recorded for this clone. J is TRBJ2-3 and V is TRBV30; 9 nucleotides agree with TRBD1. CDR3 length: 14 residues. CDR1 is GTSNPN and CDR2 is SVGIG in the germline V gene (reference sequence). J was trimmed by 4 bases and V by 2 bases; bases with no gene match: 4. The CDR3 DNA reads TGTGCCTGGAGTAACAGGGGGCGAGCAGATACGCAGTATTTT. This codes for CAWSNRGRADTQYF. Supplemented by reference TRBV30 and TRBJ2-3, the full variable domain reads SQTIHQWPATLVQPVGSPLSLECTVEGTSNPNLYWYRQAAGRGLQLLFYSVGIGQISSEVPQNLSASRPQDRQFILSSKKLLLSDSGFYLCAWSNRGRADTQYFGPGTRLTVL.

This rearrangement joins TRBV29-1 to TRBJ2-4, with D maybe TRBD2 (7 bases). The germline gives CDR1 SQVTM, CDR2 ANQGSEA. Trimming pared 5 bases from V and 0 bases from J, leaving 17 bases between. The CDR3 has 16 amino acids. The CDR3 DNA reads TGCAGCGTTCGAACCGGGGGGCTAATAGCCAAAAACATTCAGTACTTC. Amino acid sequence: CSVRTGGLIAKNIQYF.

This clone showed up just once. The rearrangement uses TRBV6-1 and TRBJ1-4; D possibly corresponds to TRBD1 (5 bases). The V gene lost 2 bases and the J gene lost 8 bases, with 12 bases spanning the gap. Per germline, CDR1 MNHNS and CDR2 SASEGT. The CDR3 has 14 residues. CDR3 loop: CASSENGGYEKLFF. CDR3 DNA: TGTGCCAGCAGTGAAAATGGGGGGTACGAAAAACTGTTTTTT.

The rearrangement uses TRBV5-4 and TRBJ1-2; D possibly corresponds to TRBD1 (6 bases). The CDR3 covers 15 residues. The germline CDR1 and CDR2 sequences are SGHNT and YYREEE (reference sequence). Trimming stripped 2 bases from V and 1 base from J, with 12 bases between. CDR3 DNA sequence: TGTGCCAGCAGCTTACCCGACAGGCGTAACTATGGCTACACCTTC. Translated, it gives CASSLPDRRNYGYTF. Supplemented by reference TRBV5-4 and TRBJ1-2, the full variable domain reads ETGVTQSPTHLIKTRGQQVTLRCSSQSGHNTVSWYQQALGQGPQFIFQYYREEENGRGNFPPRFSGLQFPNYSSELNVNALELDDSALYLCASSLPDRRNYGYTFGSGTRLTVV.

The rearrangement joins TRBV24-1 to TRBJ2-3, with a tentative D call TRBD2 (5 bases). Germline CDR1 reads KGHDR; CDR2 reads SFDVKD. The CDR3 runs 16 residues. V lost 5 bases and J 4 bases, leaving 18 bases between the germline ends. CDR3 amino acids: CATSGAPYIGADTQYF. For the CDR3, the DNA is TGTGCCACCAGTGGTGCCCCCTATATCGGGGCAGATACGCAGTATTTT.

The chain employs TRBV7-2 and TRBJ2-1; D gene unclear. The CDR3 spans 16 residues. Deletions cut 0 bases from V and 1 base from J, with 10 bases between. Per the germline V gene, CDR1 is SGHTA and CDR2 is FQGNSA. The CDR3 sequence: CASSLAGALSYNEQFF. CDR3 in DNA: TGTGCCAGCAGCTTAGCTGGAGCATTGTCCTACAATGAGCAGTTCTTC.

The V and J genes are TRBV28 and TRBJ1-1; D unclear. The CDR3 contains 14 residues. Trimming stripped 6 bases from V and 5 bases from J, with 16 bases between. The germline gives CDR1 MDHEN, CDR2 SYDVKM. CDR3 sequence: CASREVGLATEAFF. Here the CDR3 DNA reads TGTGCCAGCAGGGAGGTGGGCTTAGCGACTGAAGCTTTCTTT.

The chain has TRBV5-1 and TRBJ2-1; a possible D gene is TRBD1 (6 bases). The CDR3 is made up of 13 amino acids. Trimming took off 4 bases at V and 5 bases at J, with 10 bases between the two ends. CDR1 is SGHRS and CDR2 is YFSETQ in the germline V gene. The CDR3 DNA reads TGCGCCAGCAGCCCAGGGGTCAACAATGAGCAGTTCTTC. Its protein product is CASSPGVNNEQFF.

The V gene is TRBV18, the J gene TRBJ1-1, with D maybe TRBD1 (5 bases). This CDR3 is built from 13 residues. Germline loops: CDR1 KGHSH, CDR2 LQKENI. V lost 8 bases and J lost 1, with 11 bases in between. The CDR3 DNA is TGTGCCAGCCGTTGGGACGGGAACACTGAAGCTTTCTTT. Amino acid sequence: CASRWDGNTEAFF.